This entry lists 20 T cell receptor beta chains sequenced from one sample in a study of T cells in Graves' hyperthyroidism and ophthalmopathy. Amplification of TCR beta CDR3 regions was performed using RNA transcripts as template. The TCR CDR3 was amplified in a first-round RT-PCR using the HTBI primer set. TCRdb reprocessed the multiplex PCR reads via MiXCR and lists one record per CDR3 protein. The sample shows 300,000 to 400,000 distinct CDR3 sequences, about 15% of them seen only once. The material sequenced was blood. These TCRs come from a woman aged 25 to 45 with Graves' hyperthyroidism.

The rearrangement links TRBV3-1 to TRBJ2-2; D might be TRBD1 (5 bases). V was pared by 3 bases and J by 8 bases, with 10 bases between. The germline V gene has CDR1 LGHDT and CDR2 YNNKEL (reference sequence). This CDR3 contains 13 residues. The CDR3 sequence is CASSHVRQGELFF. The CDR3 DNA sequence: TGTGCCAGCAGCCACGTTCGACAGGGGGAGCTGTTTTTT.

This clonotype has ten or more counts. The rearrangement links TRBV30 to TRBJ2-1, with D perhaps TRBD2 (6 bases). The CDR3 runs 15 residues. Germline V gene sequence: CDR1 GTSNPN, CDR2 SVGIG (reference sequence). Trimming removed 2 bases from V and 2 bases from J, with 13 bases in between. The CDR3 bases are TGTGCCTGGAGTCCCATGGGCGGGGCCTACAATGAGCAGTTCTTC. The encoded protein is CAWSPMGGAYNEQFF.

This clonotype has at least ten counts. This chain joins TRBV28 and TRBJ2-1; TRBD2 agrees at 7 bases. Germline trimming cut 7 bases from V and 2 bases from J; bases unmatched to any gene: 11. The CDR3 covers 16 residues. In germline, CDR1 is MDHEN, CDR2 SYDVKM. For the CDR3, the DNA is TGTGCCAGCACCCTCCCCCACAGCGGGGCCTACAATGAGCAGTTCTTC. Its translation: CASTLPHSGAYNEQFF.

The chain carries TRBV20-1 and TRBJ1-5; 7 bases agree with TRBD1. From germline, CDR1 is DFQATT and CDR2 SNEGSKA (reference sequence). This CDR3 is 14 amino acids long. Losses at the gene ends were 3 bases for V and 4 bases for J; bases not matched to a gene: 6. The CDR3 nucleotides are TGCAGTGCTAGGAAAAGGGACAGAAATCAGCCCCAGCATTTT. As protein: CSARKRDRNQPQHF.

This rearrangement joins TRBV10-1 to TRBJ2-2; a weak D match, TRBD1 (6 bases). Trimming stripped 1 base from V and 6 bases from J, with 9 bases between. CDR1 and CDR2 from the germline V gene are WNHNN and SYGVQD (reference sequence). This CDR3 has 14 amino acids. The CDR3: CASSEWTAAGELFF. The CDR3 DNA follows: TGCGCCAGCAGTGAGTGGACAGCGGCCGGGGAGCTGTTTTTT.

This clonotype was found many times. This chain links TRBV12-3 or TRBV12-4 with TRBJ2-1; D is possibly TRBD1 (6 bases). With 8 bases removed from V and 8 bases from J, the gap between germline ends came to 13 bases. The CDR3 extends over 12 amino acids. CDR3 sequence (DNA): TGTGCCAGCCAAGGGGGAGTGGATGAGCAGTTCTTC. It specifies CASQGGVDEQFF.

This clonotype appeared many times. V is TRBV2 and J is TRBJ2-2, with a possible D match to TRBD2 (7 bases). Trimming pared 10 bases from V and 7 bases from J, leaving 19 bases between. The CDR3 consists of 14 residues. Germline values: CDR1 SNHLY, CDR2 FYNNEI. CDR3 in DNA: TGTGCCACCCAAAGTGGGGGGGCAAGCGGGGAGCTGTTTTTT. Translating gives CATQSGGASGELFF.

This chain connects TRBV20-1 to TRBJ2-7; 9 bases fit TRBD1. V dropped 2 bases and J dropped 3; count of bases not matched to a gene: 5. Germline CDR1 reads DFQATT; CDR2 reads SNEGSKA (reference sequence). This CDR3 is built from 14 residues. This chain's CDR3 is CSARTGQGNYEQYF. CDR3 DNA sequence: TGCAGTGCTAGAACGGGACAGGGTAACTACGAGCAGTACTTC.

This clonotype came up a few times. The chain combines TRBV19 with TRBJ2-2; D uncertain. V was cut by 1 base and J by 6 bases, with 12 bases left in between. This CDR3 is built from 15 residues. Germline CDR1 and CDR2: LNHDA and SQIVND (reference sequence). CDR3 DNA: TGTGCCAGTAGTATAGCCCTTCGGGTCTCCGGGGAGCTGTTTTTT. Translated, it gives CASSIALRVSGELFF.

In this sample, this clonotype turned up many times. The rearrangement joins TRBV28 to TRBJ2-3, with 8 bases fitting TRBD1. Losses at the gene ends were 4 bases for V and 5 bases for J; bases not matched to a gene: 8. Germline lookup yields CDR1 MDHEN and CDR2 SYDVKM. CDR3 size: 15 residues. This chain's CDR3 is CASSSPSGQGDTQYF. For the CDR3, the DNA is TGTGCCAGCAGTTCCCCCTCCGGACAGGGAGATACGCAGTATTTT.

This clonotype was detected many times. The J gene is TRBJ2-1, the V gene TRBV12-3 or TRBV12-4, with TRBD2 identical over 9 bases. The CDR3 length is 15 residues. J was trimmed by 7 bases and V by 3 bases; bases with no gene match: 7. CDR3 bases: TGTGCCAGCAGTTTGGCTAGCGGGAATTTGAATGAGCAGTTCTTC. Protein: CASSLASGNLNEQFF.

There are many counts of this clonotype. The CDR3 DNA reads TGTGCCAGCAGCCCCCGTGGGAGCGGGAAATCCACAGATACGCAGTATTTT. Translating gives CASSPRGSGKSTDTQYF. V gene TRBV11-2 combines with J gene TRBJ2-3; TRBD2 agrees at 7 bases. The CDR3 extends over 17 amino acids. J lost 2 bases, V lost 5 bases, and 13 bases had no gene match. Germline V gene sequence: CDR1 SGHAT, CDR2 FQNNGV.

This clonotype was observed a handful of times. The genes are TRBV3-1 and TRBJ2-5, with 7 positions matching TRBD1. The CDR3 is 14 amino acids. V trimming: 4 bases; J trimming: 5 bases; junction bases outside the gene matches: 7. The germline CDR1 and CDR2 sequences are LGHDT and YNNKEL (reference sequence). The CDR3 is CASSPGQLGETQYF. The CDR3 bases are TGTGCCAGCAGCCCGGGACAGCTCGGGGAGACCCAGTACTTC.

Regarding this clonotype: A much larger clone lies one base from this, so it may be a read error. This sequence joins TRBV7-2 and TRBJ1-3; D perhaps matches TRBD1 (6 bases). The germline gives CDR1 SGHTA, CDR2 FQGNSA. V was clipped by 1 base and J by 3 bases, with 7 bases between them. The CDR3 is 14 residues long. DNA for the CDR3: TGTGCCAGCAGCTTAGTAGGGGGTGGAAACACCATATATTTT. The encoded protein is CASSLVGGGNTIYF.

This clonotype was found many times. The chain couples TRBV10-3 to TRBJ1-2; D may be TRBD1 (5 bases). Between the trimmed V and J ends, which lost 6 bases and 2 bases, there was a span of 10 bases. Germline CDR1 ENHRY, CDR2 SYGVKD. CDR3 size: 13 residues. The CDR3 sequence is CAIRRDGNYGYTF. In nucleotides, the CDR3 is TGTGCCATCAGAAGGGACGGGAACTATGGCTACACCTTC.

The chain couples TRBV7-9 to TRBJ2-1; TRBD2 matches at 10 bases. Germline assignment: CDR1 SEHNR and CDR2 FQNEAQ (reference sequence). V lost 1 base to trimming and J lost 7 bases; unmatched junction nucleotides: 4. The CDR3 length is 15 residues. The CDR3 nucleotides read TGTGCCAGCAGCTTAGACGGACTAGCGGTGAATGAGCAGTTCTTC. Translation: CASSLDGLAVNEQFF. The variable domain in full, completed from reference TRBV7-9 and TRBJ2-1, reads DTGVSQNPRHKITKRGQNVTFRCDPISEHNRLYWYRQTLGQGPEFLTYFQNEAQLEKSRLLSDRFSAERPKGSFSTLEIQRTEQGDSAMYLCASSLDGLAVNEQFFGPGTRLTVL.

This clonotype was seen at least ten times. CDR3 amino acids: CASSPRGREYGEAFF. The CDR3 region has the DNA TGTGCCAGCAGCCCAAGGGGCAGGGAGTATGGTGAAGCTTTCTTT. The chain recombines TRBV7-2 with TRBJ1-1, with D possibly matching TRBD1 (5 bases). CDR1 and CDR2 (germline): SGHTA, FQGNSA. The ends were cut back, 5 bases at V and 7 bases at J, with 20 bases in the middle. The CDR3 has 15 amino acids.

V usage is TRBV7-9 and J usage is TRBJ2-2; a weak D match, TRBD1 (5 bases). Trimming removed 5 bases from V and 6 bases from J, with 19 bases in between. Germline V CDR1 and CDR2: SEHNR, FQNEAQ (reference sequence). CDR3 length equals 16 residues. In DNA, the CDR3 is TGTGCCAGCAGCCCCCAAGTGGGGCGGTCGGCCGGGGAGCTGTTTTTT. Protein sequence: CASSPQVGRSAGELFF.

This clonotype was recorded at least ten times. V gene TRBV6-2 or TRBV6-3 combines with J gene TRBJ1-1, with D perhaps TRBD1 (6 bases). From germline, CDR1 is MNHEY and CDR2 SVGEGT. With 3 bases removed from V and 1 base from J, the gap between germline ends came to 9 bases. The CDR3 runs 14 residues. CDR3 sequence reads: CASSYQGRNTEAFF. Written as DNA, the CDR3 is TGTGCCAGCAGTTATCAGGGGAGGAACACTGAAGCTTTCTTT.

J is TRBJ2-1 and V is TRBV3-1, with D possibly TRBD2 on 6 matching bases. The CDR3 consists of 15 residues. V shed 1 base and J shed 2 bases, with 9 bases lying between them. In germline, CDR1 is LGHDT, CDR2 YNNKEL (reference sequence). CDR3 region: CASSQVAGPYNEQFF. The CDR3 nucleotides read TGTGCCAGCAGCCAAGTGGCGGGACCCTACAATGAGCAGTTCTTC.